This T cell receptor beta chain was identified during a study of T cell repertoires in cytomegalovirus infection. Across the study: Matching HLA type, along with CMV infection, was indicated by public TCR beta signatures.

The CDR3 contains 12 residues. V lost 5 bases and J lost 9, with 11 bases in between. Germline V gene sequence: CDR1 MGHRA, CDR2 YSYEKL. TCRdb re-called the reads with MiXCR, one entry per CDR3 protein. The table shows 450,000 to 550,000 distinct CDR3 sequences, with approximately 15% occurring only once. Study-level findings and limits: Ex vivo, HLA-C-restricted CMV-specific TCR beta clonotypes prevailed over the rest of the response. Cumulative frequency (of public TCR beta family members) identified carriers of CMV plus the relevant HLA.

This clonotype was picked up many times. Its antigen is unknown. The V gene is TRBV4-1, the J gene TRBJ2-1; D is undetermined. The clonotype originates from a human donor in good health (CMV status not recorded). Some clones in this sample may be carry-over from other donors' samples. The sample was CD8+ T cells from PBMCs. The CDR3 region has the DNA TGCGCCAGCAGCTATAGCCTGGGTGAGCAGTTCTTC. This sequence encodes CASSYSLGEQFF.